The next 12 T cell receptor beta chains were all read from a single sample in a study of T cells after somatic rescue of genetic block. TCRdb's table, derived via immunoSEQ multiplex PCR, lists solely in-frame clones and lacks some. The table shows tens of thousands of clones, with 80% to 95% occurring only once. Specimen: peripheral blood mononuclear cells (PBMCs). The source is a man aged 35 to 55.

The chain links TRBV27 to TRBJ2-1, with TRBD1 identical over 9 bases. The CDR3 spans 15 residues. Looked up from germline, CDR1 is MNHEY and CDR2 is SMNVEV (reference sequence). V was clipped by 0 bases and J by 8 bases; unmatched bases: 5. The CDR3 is CASSLSGTGKDEQFF. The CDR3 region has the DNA TGTGCCAGCAGTTTATCGGGGACAGGGAAGGATGAGCAGTTCTTC.

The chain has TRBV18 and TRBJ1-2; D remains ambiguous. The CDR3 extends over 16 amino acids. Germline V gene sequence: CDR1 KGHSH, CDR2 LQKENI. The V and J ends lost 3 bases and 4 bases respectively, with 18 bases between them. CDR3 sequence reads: CASSPPDTRRGYGYTF. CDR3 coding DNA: TGTGCCAGCTCACCTCCCGACACCCGACGAGGCTATGGCTACACCTTC.

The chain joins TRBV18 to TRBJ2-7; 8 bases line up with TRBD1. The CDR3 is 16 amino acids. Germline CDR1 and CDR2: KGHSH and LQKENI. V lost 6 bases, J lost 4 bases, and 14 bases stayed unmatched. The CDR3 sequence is CASSSTVGTGFYEQYF. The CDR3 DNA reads TGTGCCAGCTCTTCGACGGTAGGGACAGGCTTTTACGAGCAGTACTTC.

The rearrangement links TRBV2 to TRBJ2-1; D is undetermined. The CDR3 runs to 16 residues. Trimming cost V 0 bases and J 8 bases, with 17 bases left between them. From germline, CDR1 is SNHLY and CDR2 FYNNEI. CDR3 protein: CASSEAGFPRTHEQFF. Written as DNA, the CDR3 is TGTGCCAGCAGTGAAGCGGGATTCCCTAGAACGCATGAGCAGTTCTTC.

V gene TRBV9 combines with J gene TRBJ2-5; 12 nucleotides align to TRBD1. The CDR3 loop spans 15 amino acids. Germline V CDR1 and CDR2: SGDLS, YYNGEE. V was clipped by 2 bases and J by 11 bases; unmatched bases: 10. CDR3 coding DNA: TGTGCCAGCAGCGTGGGACAGGGGGCCCAGCGGGAGCAGTACTTC. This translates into CASSVGQGAQREQYF. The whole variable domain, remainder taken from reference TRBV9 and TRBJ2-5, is DSGVTQTPKHLITATGQRVTLRCSPRSGDLSVYWYQQSLDQGLQFLIQYYNGEERAKGNILERFSAQQFPDLHSELNLSSLELGDSALYFCASSVGQGAQREQYFGPGTRLLVL.

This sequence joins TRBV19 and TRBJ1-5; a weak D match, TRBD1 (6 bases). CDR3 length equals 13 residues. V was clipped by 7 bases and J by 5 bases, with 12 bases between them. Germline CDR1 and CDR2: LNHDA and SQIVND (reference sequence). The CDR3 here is CASNGQGHQPQHF. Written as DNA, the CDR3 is TGTGCCAGTAACGGGCAGGGGCATCAGCCCCAGCATTTT.

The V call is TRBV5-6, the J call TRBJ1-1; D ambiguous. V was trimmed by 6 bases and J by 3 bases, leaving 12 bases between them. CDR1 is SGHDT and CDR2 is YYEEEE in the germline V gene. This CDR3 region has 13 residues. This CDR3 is CASTPGGDTEAFF. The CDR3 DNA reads TGTGCCAGCACCCCAGGAGGCGACACTGAAGCTTTCTTT.

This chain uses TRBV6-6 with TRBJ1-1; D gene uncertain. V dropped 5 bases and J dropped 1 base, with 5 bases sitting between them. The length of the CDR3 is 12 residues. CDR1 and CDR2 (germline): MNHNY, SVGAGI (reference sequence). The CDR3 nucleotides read TGTGCCAGCAGTAGGACGAACACTGAAGCTTTCTTT. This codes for CASSRTNTEAFF.

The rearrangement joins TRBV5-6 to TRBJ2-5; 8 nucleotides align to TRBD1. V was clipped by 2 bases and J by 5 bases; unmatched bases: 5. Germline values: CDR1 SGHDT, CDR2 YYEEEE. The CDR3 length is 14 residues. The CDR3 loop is CASSLGQGWETQYF. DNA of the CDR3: TGTGCCAGCAGCTTAGGACAGGGTTGGGAGACCCAGTACTTC.

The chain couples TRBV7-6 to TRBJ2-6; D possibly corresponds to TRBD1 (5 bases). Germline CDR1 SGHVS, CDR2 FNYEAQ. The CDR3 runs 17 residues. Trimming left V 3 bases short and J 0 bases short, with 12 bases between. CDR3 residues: CASSFQGPASGANVLTF. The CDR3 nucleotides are TGTGCCAGCAGCTTCCAGGGTCCCGCCTCTGGGGCCAACGTCCTGACTTTC.

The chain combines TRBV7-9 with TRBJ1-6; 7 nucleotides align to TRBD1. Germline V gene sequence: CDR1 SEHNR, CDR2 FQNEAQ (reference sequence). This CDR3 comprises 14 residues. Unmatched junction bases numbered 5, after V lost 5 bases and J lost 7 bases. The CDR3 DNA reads TGTGCCAGCAGCAGTGACAGGGCCAATTCACCCCTCCACTTT. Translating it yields CASSSDRANSPLHF.

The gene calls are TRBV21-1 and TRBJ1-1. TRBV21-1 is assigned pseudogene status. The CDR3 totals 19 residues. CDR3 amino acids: CASSKGGGQPPLGNTEAFF. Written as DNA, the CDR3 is TGTGCCAGCAGCAAAGGGGGAGGTCAGCCCCCGTTAGGGAACACTGAAGCTTTCTTT.